This is a list of T cell receptor beta chains from one sample in a study of T cells in Graves' hyperthyroidism and ophthalmopathy. TCRdb redid the calling of the multiplex PCR reads with MiXCR, one entry per CDR3 protein. This sample has around 200,000 distinct CDR3 sequences, with about a sixth found just once. Material for sequencing was blood. Receptors were obtained from a man in his forties with Graves' hyperthyroidism. The CDR3 runs from the conserved cysteine through the conserved F or W. Each record gives: V gene, D gene, J gene, clone size, CDR3 protein, CDR3 DNA. A D gene is named only where the DNA matches it firmly. Not every row has a clone size; where given, it reads once, few, many or a size class.

v_gene: TRBV4-2; d_gene: TRBD1; j_gene: TRBJ1-1; abundance: many; CDR3aa: CASSPTGTGVAAFF; CDR3nt: TGTGCCAGCAGCCCAACCGGGACAGGGGTTGCAGCTTTCTTT
v_gene: TRBV20-1; d_gene: -; j_gene: TRBJ2-2; abundance: many; CDR3aa: CSGSSGIGITGELFF; CDR3nt: TGCAGTGGGTCGTCGGGCATCGGGATCACCGGGGAGCTGTTTTTT
v_gene: TRBV28; d_gene: -; j_gene: TRBJ2-7; abundance: many; CDR3aa: CASSLLAGGTYEQYF; CDR3nt: TGTGCCAGCAGTTTATTGGCAGGGGGGACCTACGAGCAGTACTTC
v_gene: TRBV29-1; d_gene: -; j_gene: TRBJ2-2; abundance: many; CDR3aa: CSVLRVSGGELFF; CDR3nt: TGCAGCGTCCTGAGGGTCTCAGGCGGGGAGCTGTTTTTT
v_gene: TRBV30; d_gene: -; j_gene: TRBJ1-1; abundance: many; CDR3aa: CTWSRDTNTEAFF; CDR3nt: TGTACCTGGAGTAGGGATACGAACACTGAAGCTTTCTTT
v_gene: TRBV20-1; d_gene: -; j_gene: TRBJ2-1; abundance: many; CDR3aa: CSARDTAYNEQFF; CDR3nt: TGCAGTGCTAGAGATACGGCCTACAATGAGCAGTTCTTC
v_gene: TRBV9; d_gene: -; j_gene: TRBJ1-4; abundance: -; CDR3aa: CASSVAETGGEKLFF; CDR3nt: TGTGCCAGCAGCGTAGCCGAGACTGGAGGTGAAAAACTGTTTTTT
v_gene: TRBV18; d_gene: -; j_gene: TRBJ1-5; abundance: many; CDR3aa: CASSPPSGSNQPQHF; CDR3nt: TGTGCCAGCTCACCACCCTCAGGTAGCAATCAGCCCCAGCATTTT
v_gene: TRBV10-3; d_gene: TRBD1; j_gene: TRBJ2-1; abundance: -; CDR3aa: CAISESGTGGSNEQFF; CDR3nt: TGTGCCATCAGTGAGTCCGGGACAGGGGGCTCTAATGAGCAGTTCTTC
v_gene: TRBV5-1; d_gene: TRBD1; j_gene: TRBJ1-4; abundance: few; CDR3aa: CASSLEQGAGEKLFF; CDR3nt: TGCGCCAGCAGCTTGGAACAGGGGGCGGGAGAAAAACTGTTTTTT
v_gene: TRBV30; d_gene: -; j_gene: TRBJ2-2; abundance: many; CDR3aa: CARRNSLDGELFF; CDR3nt: TGTGCCAGGCGGAACTCCCTTGACGGGGAGCTGTTTTTT
v_gene: TRBV20-1; d_gene: -; j_gene: TRBJ2-5; abundance: few; CDR3aa: CSARDRLGYGTQYF; CDR3nt: TGCAGTGCTAGAGATCGTTTGGGGTATGGGACCCAGTACTTC
v_gene: TRBV6-1; d_gene: -; j_gene: TRBJ1-5; abundance: -; CDR3aa: CASSDGRRHNQPQHF; CDR3nt: TGTGCCAGCAGTGACGGCCGACGGCACAATCAGCCCCAGCATTTT
v_gene: TRBV10-2; d_gene: TRBD1; j_gene: TRBJ2-3; abundance: -; CDR3aa: CASSEMGRTGATDTQYF; CDR3nt: TGCGCCAGCAGTGAAATGGGCCGGACAGGGGCCACAGATACGCAGTATTTT
v_gene: TRBV19; d_gene: TRBD1; j_gene: TRBJ1-1; abundance: few; CDR3aa: CASAQGVTEAFF; CDR3nt: TGTGCCAGCGCACAGGGGGTCACTGAAGCTTTCTTT
v_gene: TRBV6-1; d_gene: -; j_gene: TRBJ2-3; abundance: -; CDR3aa: CATRGGGTDTQYF; CDR3nt: TGTGCCACCCGGGGAGGTGGCACAGATACGCAGTATTTT
v_gene: TRBV18; d_gene: -; j_gene: TRBJ1-3; abundance: few; CDR3aa: CASSPPAQPSGNTIYF; CDR3nt: TGTGCCAGCTCACCACCGGCCCAGCCCTCTGGAAACACCATATATTTT
v_gene: TRBV6-2/TRBV6-3; d_gene: TRBD2; j_gene: TRBJ2-1; abundance: many; CDR3aa: CASRSPGLAEGSYNEQFF; CDR3nt: TGTGCCAGCAGGAGTCCGGGACTAGCGGAAGGCTCCTACAATGAGCAGTTCTTC
v_gene: TRBV7-9; d_gene: TRBD1; j_gene: TRBJ2-1; abundance: many; CDR3aa: CASSPGTGYGNEQFF; CDR3nt: TGTGCCAGCAGCCCCGGGACAGGGTATGGCAATGAGCAGTTCTTC
v_gene: TRBV3-1; d_gene: TRBD1; j_gene: TRBJ2-2; abundance: many; CDR3aa: CASADRGRAGELFF; CDR3nt: TGTGCCAGCGCTGACAGGGGGCGCGCCGGGGAGCTGTTTTTT
v_gene: TRBV9; d_gene: -; j_gene: TRBJ2-7; abundance: many; CDR3aa: CASSPRGTSEQYF; CDR3nt: TGTGCCAGCAGTCCCAGAGGGACCAGCGAGCAGTACTTC
v_gene: TRBV7-2; d_gene: -; j_gene: TRBJ2-2; abundance: -; CDR3aa: CASSTRDITGELFF; CDR3nt: TGTGCCAGCAGCACCCGGGACATTACCGGGGAGCTGTTTTTT
v_gene: TRBV11-2; d_gene: -; j_gene: TRBJ1-6; abundance: many; CDR3aa: CASSPRLGDNSPLHF; CDR3nt: TGTGCCAGCAGCCCGAGGTTGGGGGATAATTCACCCCTCCACTTT
v_gene: TRBV30; d_gene: -; j_gene: TRBJ1-5; abundance: many; CDR3aa: CAWSVHGNQPQHF; CDR3nt: TGTGCCTGGAGTGTACATGGTAATCAGCCCCAGCATTTT
v_gene: TRBV24-1; d_gene: -; j_gene: TRBJ2-5; abundance: many; CDR3aa: CATSDARGGETQYF; CDR3nt: TGTGCCACCAGTGATGCCAGGGGCGGGGAGACCCAGTACTTC
v_gene: TRBV7-3; d_gene: TRBD2; j_gene: TRBJ2-5; abundance: -; CDR3aa: CASSRLAGGAQETQYF; CDR3nt: TGTGCCAGCAGCCGACTAGCGGGGGGGGCCCAAGAGACCCAGTACTTC
v_gene: TRBV13; d_gene: TRBD1; j_gene: TRBJ2-1; abundance: many; CDR3aa: CASSIYRDSYNEQFF; CDR3nt: TGTGCCAGCAGCATATACCGGGACAGCTACAATGAGCAGTTCTTC
v_gene: TRBV2; d_gene: -; j_gene: TRBJ2-7; abundance: many; CDR3aa: CASTRRLSYEQYF; CDR3nt: TGTGCCAGCACACGCAGACTTTCCTACGAGCAGTACTTC
v_gene: TRBV10-3; d_gene: -; j_gene: TRBJ2-5; abundance: many; CDR3aa: CAISESRETQYF; CDR3nt: TGTGCCATCAGTGAGTCTAGGGAGACCCAGTACTTC
v_gene: TRBV5-4; d_gene: -; j_gene: TRBJ1-1; abundance: many; CDR3aa: CASSLEIGAEAFF; CDR3nt: TGTGCCAGCAGCTTGGAAATTGGGGCTGAAGCTTTCTTT
v_gene: TRBV5-4; d_gene: -; j_gene: TRBJ2-1; abundance: -; CDR3aa: CASSLSTGVLQEGIEPSSYNEQFF; CDR3nt: TGTGCCAGCAGCTTGTCAACGGGTGTTCTGCAGGAAGGGATAGAACCGAGCTCCTACAATGAGCAGTTCTTC
v_gene: TRBV6-1; d_gene: TRBD1; j_gene: TRBJ2-7; abundance: few; CDR3aa: CASRAGTVSYEQYF; CDR3nt: TGTGCCAGCAGAGCCGGGACAGTCTCCTACGAGCAGTACTTC
v_gene: TRBV3-1; d_gene: TRBD1; j_gene: TRBJ2-3; abundance: few; CDR3aa: CASSKIGEGAADTQYF; CDR3nt: TGTGCCAGCAGCAAAATCGGCGAGGGGGCTGCAGATACGCAGTATTTT
v_gene: TRBV4-2; d_gene: TRBD1; j_gene: TRBJ2-7; abundance: -; CDR3aa: CASSQDMGQGFHEQYF; CDR3nt: TGTGCCAGCAGCCAAGATATGGGACAGGGGTTCCACGAGCAGTACTTC
v_gene: TRBV28; d_gene: -; j_gene: TRBJ2-7; abundance: many; CDR3aa: CASSFSDRGGEQYF; CDR3nt: TGTGCCAGCAGTTTTTCAGACAGGGGAGGGGAGCAGTACTTC
v_gene: TRBV13; d_gene: -; j_gene: TRBJ2-1; abundance: -; CDR3aa: CASSPPRGLVMNEQFF; CDR3nt: TGTGCCAGCAGCCCTCCACGGGGGTTGGTGATGAATGAGCAGTTCTTC
v_gene: TRBV7-3; d_gene: -; j_gene: TRBJ1-6; abundance: few; CDR3aa: CAGSLGAGEVYEQYF; CDR3nt: TGTGCCGGCAGTTTAGGGGCAGGGGAGGTTTACGAGCAGTACTTT
v_gene: TRBV11-2; d_gene: TRBD2; j_gene: TRBJ2-3; abundance: many; CDR3aa: CASSLNSGGDTQYF; CDR3nt: TGTGCCAGCAGCTTAAACAGCGGGGGAGATACGCAGTATTTT
v_gene: TRBV7-9; d_gene: TRBD2; j_gene: TRBJ2-3; abundance: few; CDR3aa: CASSLDFAGGTDTQYF; CDR3nt: TGTGCCAGCAGCTTAGATTTTGCGGGGGGCACAGATACGCAGTATTTT
v_gene: TRBV5-4; d_gene: -; j_gene: TRBJ1-1; abundance: -; CDR3aa: CASSPTGGYTEAFF; CDR3nt: TGTGCCAGCAGCCCGACGGGGGGTTACACTGAAGCTTTCTTT
v_gene: TRBV4-3; d_gene: -; j_gene: TRBJ2-3; abundance: -; CDR3aa: CASSPSRAGRTRYF; CDR3nt: TGCGCCAGCAGCCCGTCTCGGGCGGGGCGCACGCGGTATTTT
v_gene: TRBV20-1; d_gene: -; j_gene: TRBJ1-1; abundance: few; CDR3aa: CSARLEGPEAFF; CDR3nt: TGCAGTGCTAGACTCGAAGGGCCTGAAGCTTTCTTT
v_gene: TRBV3-1; d_gene: -; j_gene: TRBJ2-5; abundance: -; CDR3aa: CASSQDRDPQETQYF; CDR3nt: TGTGCCAGCAGCCAAGATCGGGACCCACAAGAGACCCAGTACTTC
v_gene: TRBV27; d_gene: -; j_gene: TRBJ1-5; abundance: -; CDR3aa: CASRFPPNNQPQRF; CDR3nt: TGTGCCAGCAGGTTCCCCCCCAACAATCAGCCCCAGCGTTTT
v_gene: TRBV11-2; d_gene: -; j_gene: TRBJ2-3; abundance: many; CDR3aa: CASSMSGQSVDTQYF; CDR3nt: TGTGCCAGCAGCATGTCTGGACAGTCAGTGGATACGCAGTATTTT
v_gene: TRBV25-1; d_gene: -; j_gene: TRBJ2-7; abundance: -; CDR3aa: CASSVVSYEQYF; CDR3nt: TGTGCCAGCAGTGTTGTCTCCTACGAGCAGTACTTC
v_gene: TRBV2; d_gene: -; j_gene: TRBJ2-1; abundance: many; CDR3aa: CASSGTAYSYNEQFF; CDR3nt: TGTGCCAGCAGTGGGACAGCCTACTCCTACAATGAGCAGTTCTTC
v_gene: TRBV5-1; d_gene: -; j_gene: TRBJ1-1; abundance: many; CDR3aa: CASSEDLLTAEAFF; CDR3nt: TGCGCCAGCAGCGAGGATTTACTGACAGCCGAAGCTTTCTTT